This T cell receptor (beta chain) was captured by sequencing in a study of blood T cell repertoires in COVID-19. For the study at large: The United States, Italy and Spain supplied acute and convalescent COVID-19 samples. The analysed material was cDNA or gDNA that came from T cells, B-cell-depleted T cells, or PBMCs.

The assay was immunoSEQ multiplex PCR, and TCRdb's table has in-frame clones only and misses some. The profile shows about 250,000 clones, 70% to 90% of them singletons. CDR3 length: 15 residues. From germline, CDR1 is SSHAT and CDR2 FNYEAQ (reference sequence). Patients at the Seattle site were enrolled during active infection and followed longitudinally. About this clone itself: One end of the junction is discordant with germline, which a read error may explain.

The TCR originated in a human donor with COVID-19, enrolled during active disease. The donor label of this sample is uncertain. The chain links TRBV7-7 to TRBJ2-3; a possible D gene is TRBD1 (5 bases). Sequencing used peripheral blood. CDR3 DNA sequence: TGTGCTAGCAGCTTAGTGGCAGGGAGCACAGATACGCAGTATTTT. Residues: CASSLVAGSTDTQYF.